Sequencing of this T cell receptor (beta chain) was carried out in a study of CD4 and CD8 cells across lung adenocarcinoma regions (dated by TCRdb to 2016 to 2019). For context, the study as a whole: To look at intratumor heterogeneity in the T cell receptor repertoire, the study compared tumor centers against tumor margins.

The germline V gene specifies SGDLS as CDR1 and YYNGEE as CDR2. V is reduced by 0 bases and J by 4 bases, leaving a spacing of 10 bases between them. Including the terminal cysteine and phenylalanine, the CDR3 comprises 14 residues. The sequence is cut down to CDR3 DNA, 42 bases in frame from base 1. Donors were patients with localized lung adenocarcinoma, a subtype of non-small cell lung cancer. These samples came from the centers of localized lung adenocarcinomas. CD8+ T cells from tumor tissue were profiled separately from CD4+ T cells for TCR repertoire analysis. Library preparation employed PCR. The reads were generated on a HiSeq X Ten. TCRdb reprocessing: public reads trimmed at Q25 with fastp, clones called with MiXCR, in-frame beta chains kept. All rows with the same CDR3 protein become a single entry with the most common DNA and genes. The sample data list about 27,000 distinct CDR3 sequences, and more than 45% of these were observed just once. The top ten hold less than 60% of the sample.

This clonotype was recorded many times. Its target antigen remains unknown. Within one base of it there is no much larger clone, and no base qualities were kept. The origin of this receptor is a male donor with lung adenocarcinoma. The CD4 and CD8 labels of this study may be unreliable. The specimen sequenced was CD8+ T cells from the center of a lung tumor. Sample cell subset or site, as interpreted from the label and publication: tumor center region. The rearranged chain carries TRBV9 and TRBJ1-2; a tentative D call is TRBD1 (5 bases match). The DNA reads TGTGCCAGCAGCGTAGACGGGGGGACCTATGGCTACACCTTC. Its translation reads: CASSVDGGTYGYTF.